This T cell receptor (beta chain) originates from a study of cytomegalovirus exposure and HLA in healthy donors (TCRdb year 2017). In the study overall: An earlier analysis of about 530 of the donors reported 250 to 300 Gb of sequence data and 117 million unique TCR beta sequences obtained from roughly 180 million T cells. Around 330 gigabases of sequencing data and around 88 million unique TCR sequences made up an early release that covered 640 HLA-typed donors. Of the roughly 400 genotyped donors, approximately 83% fell in the genetic ancestry cluster associated with self-reported Caucasian donors. The study aimed to test whether signatures of past pathogen exposure could be identified by cataloging public T cell receptors. The T cell repertoires of about 700 subjects were profiled by immunosequencing and related to cytomegalovirus serostatus. In addition to the first cohort of 500 to 850 subjects, a separate validation cohort of 120 different subjects was used. To predict cytomegalovirus infection status, the study brought together high-throughput TCR immunosequencing, statistical association of individual TCRs with disease status, and machine learning. In a later analysis, previously published TCR beta repertoires from some 640 donors were re-analyzed and high-resolution HLA genotyping was added so that TCR occurrence patterns could be studied. In the later analysis, no new phenotypic data were used to find candidate immune exposures; instead, reliance was placed on TCR beta sequences and their occurrence across donors. To decide whether each TCR beta V gene segment behaved as functional or pseudogenic, an earlier analysis of some 570 of the donors relied on high-throughput TCR beta sequencing. Donor age, sex, ethnicity and CMV serostatus were compiled together with the repertoire data. A later genetic analysis took genome-wide SNP genotypes for about 60% of the roughly 670 donors and used that subset as a discovery cohort. Every discovery cohort repertoire had been produced on one sequencing platform. HLA typing covered class I and class II loci at four-digit resolution. The number of donors typed differed by locus, with 629-630 for A, B, C, DRB1 and DQB1, about 500 for DQA1, 600 to 610 for DPA1, and 450 to 480 for DPB1. Five DR-DQ haplotypes were handled as single units for association and clustering because linkage in the cohort was strong. Among 300 to 500 genotyped donors of the cohort, an average of approximately 240,000 unique TCR beta nucleotide sequences was sequenced per donor, of which roughly 17% were non-productive.

Summary of the overall study and its limitations: An association between a missense DCLRE1C variant and V-gene and J-gene trimming of TCR beta chains was found in a later genetic analysis and replicated in an independent cohort. At a false discovery rate of 0.05, a later analysis linked 16,000 or so TCR beta sequences to specific HLA alleles. The authors suggested that the approach could potentially be generalized to other disease states and immunological phenotypes. A cluster of highly shared sequence variants was judged likely to be a technical artifact of the sequencing pipeline. According to a later analysis, most CMV-associated TCR beta chains appeared to be HLA-restricted, and the HLA associations seemed to be driven largely by CMV exposure. HLA typing was unavailable for some donors at each locus, so association tests used only the typed subset. In a later analysis, the rate of TCR association differed among HLA loci, with DRB1 alleles having the most associated TCRs and HLA-C alleles having the fewest. In a later analysis, several top co-occurrence clusters were reported to appear linked to parvovirus B19, influenza, CMV and Epstein-Barr virus. In both the original and validation cohorts, the classifier was reported to diagnose cytomegalovirus status with high specificity and sensitivity. In an earlier analysis of approximately 590 of the donors, most TCR beta V segments appeared in productive rearrangements about 87% or about 30% of the time, broadly matching IMGT annotations. A few of the identified cytomegalovirus-associated TCR beta chains were confirmed in vitro to be specific for cytomegalovirus antigens. Approximately 18 rarely observed V segments, including chromosome 9 orphons, were excluded from the earlier analysis of several hundred of the donors because counts were too low. Presence/absence analyses assumed roughly uniform sequencing depth across donors, an assumption that may not hold. A later analysis found that HLA-associated TCR beta chains were more clonally expanded and had lower generation probabilities than equally common non-associated chains. Only TCR beta chains were sequenced in this cohort, and the absence of alpha or paired-chain data limited detectable features. In the study, 150 to 200 TCR beta chains were listed as associated with cytomegalovirus. Linkage disequilibrium might explain the correlated functional status among segregating V segments, but an unknown experimental factor could not be excluded. The only immune exposure information available for the cohort was CMV serostatus. Most TCR sequences were seen in very few donors, while some public TCRs were found in many individuals. In a later genetic analysis, fewer N-insertions in productive TCRs were reported among donors in an Asian-associated ancestry cluster than the approximately 670-donor mean. Some IMGT-functional V segments, including TRBV6-2 and TRBV6-3, could not be told apart with the 87-base-pair reads, so those segments were excluded. When HLA alleles, especially DR and DQ, strongly co-occurred, TCR associations were difficult to assign to individual alleles. A further reported finding was that TCR beta sequences accurately predicted the HLA-A and HLA-B alleles for most subjects in the first cohort.

Library generation was performed with the immunoSEQ multiplex PCR assay. For the multiplex PCR, a mixture combining 60 forward primers for TCR Vbeta segments and 13 reverse primers for TCR Jbeta segments was used. The CDR3 region of rearranged TCR beta genes was amplified from genomic DNA by a multiplex PCR assay. The amplified TCR beta libraries were sequenced on the Illumina HiSeq System as 87-base-pair reads. Per the source publication's procedure: Across the 670 or so repertoires, a later analysis counted some 80 million unique TCR beta chains, roughly 11 million of which were shared by at least two donors. Raw reads were error-corrected and collapsed into unique sequences with a nearest-neighbor algorithm that merged closely related sequences to remove PCR and sequencing errors. CDR3 sequences were aligned to IMGT reference sequences to assign V, D and J gene segments. For a sequence to be retained, a match of at least six nucleotides to both a V gene segment and a J gene segment was required. A rearrangement counted as productive if the CDR3 had no stop codons and remained in frame with V and J, and every other rearrangement counted as non-productive. Following IMGT convention, CDR3 was defined as the stretch from the second conserved V-encoded cysteine to the conserved J-encoded phenylalanine. The earlier analysis of about 590 of the donors excluded sequences that lacked an unambiguous match to a single V gene segment. An earlier analysis of 587 of the donors classified V segments as functional when productive rearrangements were above 56.7% and as segregating when the standard deviation between donors was above 5%. A statistical classification framework was built for diagnosing cytomegalovirus status from the catalog of TCR beta chain sequences. A later analysis assigned V and J genes by comparing TCR nucleotide sequences with IMGT/GENE-DB human TR gene sequences. A later analysis assigned CDR3 sequences and most-parsimonious VDJ recombination scenarios with the TCRdist pipeline. In a later analysis, each TCR beta chain was defined by its CDR3 amino acid sequence together with its V-gene family, and reads lacking a unique V-gene family were excluded. A later analysis removed 600 or so highly shared, low-generation-probability nucleotide sequences to deal with suspected cross-contamination and a sequencing artifact. For each public chain, a later analysis derived a clonal expansion index from normalized ranks of inferred template counts within each repertoire. A later analysis computed generation probabilities with a VDJ recombination model fitted to out-of-frame rearrangements, and checked the results against IGoR. In a later analysis, hypergeometric tests were used to score TCR-TCR, TCR-HLA and TCR-CMV co-occurrence, with a repertoire-size bias correction applied to TCR pairs. False discovery rates were estimated in a later analysis by permuting HLA or CMV assignments 20 times. In a later analysis, co-occurring TCRs were grouped using DBSCAN, with TCRdist sequence similarity added in when clustering inside HLA-allele-positive subsets. Repertoires with fewer than 30,000 or more than 120,000 public chains were left out of co-occurrence clustering, as were five repertoires with anomalous nucleotide sharing. TCRdb retrieved this table from immuneACCESS and kept in-frame rearrangements only. Not all clones are present; in checked studies, unresolved V genes account for under half, and no reason is known for the remainder. V, J and clone size are those of that table, while D and trimming were read from the DNA. The sample includes 150,000 to 200,000 clones, with more than 70% observed a single time. The ten most abundant clones make up about 7.7% of the sample.

In total, just over 650 healthy bone marrow donors made up the cohort. At the time of sampling, every cohort member was nominally healthy, though immune exposures that went unrecorded were likely present. The donor tested CMV seropositive and was one of the 289 seropositive cohort members. A peripheral blood sample was provided by each donor, and peripheral blood mononuclear cells were used for TCR beta sequencing. Genomic DNA was extracted from the blood cell samples with the Qiagen DNeasy Blood Extraction Kit. From the germline V gene, CDR1 is MNHNS and CDR2 is SASEGT. Counted from cysteine to phenylalanine, this CDR3 has 16 amino acids. The kept DNA is CDR3 alone, 48 bases in frame from the first base. After removal of 2 bases from V and 8 bases from J, the junction retains 8 bases not matched to a gene. As for this clone: Its recognized antigen is unknown. The input lacks base qualities; no much larger clone sits a single base away.

The chain employs TRBV6-1 and TRBJ2-1; the junction holds 11 bases that match TRBD2. The receptor was isolated from a woman in her thirties or forties in good health and CMV-seropositive. Input material: PBMCs. The nucleotide sequence is TGTGCCAGCAGTGAACTAGATAGCGGGGGGGTCGATGAGCAGTTCTTC. Its protein product is CASSELDSGGVDEQFF.